Each of the 23 T cell receptor beta chains below was sequenced from the same sample in a study of blood T cells in healthy people across ages. Next came a second PCR, run for about 6 to 12 cycles, which used a sample-barcoded 5' primer along with a J-beta primer mix. Each CDR3 protein is one row after TCRdb ran MiXCR on the 5' RACE reads. The sample contains about 1.8 million distinct CDR3 sequences, approximately 50% of which appear only once. Sequenced: blood. These receptors came from a middle-aged woman in good health.

The chain's CDR3 is CASSLDLWVAEAFF. CDR3 sequence (DNA): TGTGCCAGCAGCTTAGATTTATGGGTCGCTGAAGCTTTCTTT. The V and J genes are TRBV7-8 and TRBJ1-1; D is ambiguous. Germline CDR1 and CDR2: SGHVS and FQNEAQ. This CDR3 region has 14 residues. V lost 1 base, J lost 6 bases, and 12 bases lay in between. Drawing the rest from reference TRBV7-8 and TRBJ1-1, the complete variable domain is GAGVSQSPRYKVAKRGQDVALRCDPISGHVSLFWYQQALGQGPEFLTYFQNEAQLDKSGLPSDRFFAERPEGSVSTLKIQRTQQEDSAVYLCASSLDLWVAEAFFGQGTRLTVV.

CDR3: CASSGLGASGSYNEQFF. DNA for the CDR3: TGTGCCAGCAGTGGACTCGGGGCTTCCGGCTCCTACAATGAGCAGTTCTTC. The gene calls are TRBV6-1 and TRBJ2-1; D may correspond to TRBD1 or TRBD2 (5 bases each). The germline V and J ends were trimmed by 4 bases and 0 bases, with 16 bases remaining between them. Germline V CDR1 and CDR2: MNHNS, SASEGT. This CDR3 has 17 amino acids.

This clonotype appeared a few times. The V call is TRBV20-1, the J call TRBJ2-3, with a tentative D call TRBD2 (6 bases). V was trimmed by 6 bases and J by 5 bases, leaving 15 bases between them. Germline-derived CDR1 and CDR2 are DFQATT and SNEGSKA (reference sequence). CDR3 length: 13 amino acids. CDR3 sequence: CSASLGGVDTQYF. The DNA of the CDR3 is TGCAGTGCCAGCCTTGGCGGGGTAGATACGCAGTATTTT.

The chain employs TRBV7-2 and TRBJ1-5; the D is unclear. CDR3 size: 14 residues. Trimming left V 1 base short and J 8 bases short, with 12 bases between. Germline V lookup: CDR1 SGHTA, CDR2 FQGNSA. The CDR3 bases are TGTGCCAGCAGCTTAGATCAGCTGTCGAAGCCCCAGCATTTT. Protein sequence: CASSLDQLSKPQHF.

The CDR3 coding sequence is TGTGCCACAAGCGGGGGGGGTAGCGGGGGGTACACAGATACGCAGTATTTT. This translates into CATSGGGSGGYTDTQYF. J is TRBJ2-3 and V is TRBV15, with TRBD2 matching over 10 bases. Germline V gene data show CDR1 as LNHNV and CDR2 as YYDKDF (reference sequence). Losses at the gene ends were 9 bases for V and 2 bases for J; bases not matched to a gene: 14. There are 17 residues in the CDR3.

The rearrangement joins TRBV2 to TRBJ2-4; 10 bases are a match to TRBD2. The J call may be in error: the DNA end matches TRBJ2-5 better. Germline V gene data show CDR1 as SNHLY and CDR2 as FYNNEI. The CDR3 extends over 15 amino acids. CDR3 DNA: TGTGCCAGCAGTCCCGCCAGCGGGGGGGCAGAGACCCAGTACTTC. Encoded protein: CASSPASGGAETQYF.

This clonotype was recorded a few times. This sequence joins TRBV29-1 and TRBJ1-2, with D perhaps TRBD1 (5 bases). CDR3 size: 14 residues. Germline V lookup: CDR1 SQVTM, CDR2 ANQGSEA. V gave up 1 base and J gave up 1 base, with 10 bases separating them. CDR3 in DNA: TGCAGCGTTGAAGTTGACAGCGTTAACTATGGCTACACCTTC. This translates into CSVEVDSVNYGYTF.

This clonotype turned up a few times. This chain joins TRBV6-5 and TRBJ2-1; D possibly corresponds to TRBD1 (5 bases). CDR1 and CDR2 (germline): MNHEY, SVGAGI. The CDR3 runs to 14 residues. Trimming cost V 7 bases and J 2 bases, with 12 bases left between them. This chain's CDR3 is CASTLGRAYNEQFF. The DNA for the CDR3 is TGTGCCAGCACTTTGGGCAGGGCCTACAATGAGCAGTTCTTC.

The genes are TRBV6-5 and TRBJ2-5, with 8 bases lining up with TRBD2. Germline V gene lookup returns CDR1 MNHEY and CDR2 SVGAGI. V dropped 0 bases and J dropped 1; count of bases not matched to a gene: 4. The CDR3 spans 16 residues. CDR3 nucleotide sequence: TGTGCCAGCAGTTACTCTAGCGGGGAACTCCAAGAGACCCAGTACTTC. Translated: CASSYSSGELQETQYF.

The DNA for the CDR3 is TGTGCCAGCAGCCCCCGAGGACAGGGGGACAACTATGGCTACACCTTC. Protein product: CASSPRGQGDNYGYTF. This chain joins TRBV6-6 and TRBJ1-2; 10 bases are shared with TRBD1. The CDR3 consists of 16 residues. Trimming at V came to 6 bases and at J to 2 bases, leaving 9 bases not matched to a gene. The germline V gene has CDR1 MNHNY and CDR2 SVGAGI (reference sequence).

The V gene is TRBV6-5, the J gene TRBJ2-4, with TRBD2 matching over 7 bases. V gave up 5 bases and J gave up 0 bases; unmatched junction bases: 7. The germline CDR1 and CDR2 sequences are MNHEY and SVGAGI. The CDR3 consists of 16 residues. The CDR3 region is CASSPWGGTAKNIQYF. The DNA for the CDR3 is TGTGCCAGCAGTCCCTGGGGGGGGACAGCCAAAAACATTCAGTACTTC.

V and J are TRBV20-1 and TRBJ2-1; TRBD2 aligns across 7 bases. Trimming at V came to 3 bases and at J to 10 bases, leaving 15 bases not matched to a gene. This CDR3 comprises 15 residues. Germline CDR1 reads DFQATT; CDR2 reads SNEGSKA (reference sequence). For the CDR3, the DNA is TGCAGTGCTAGGGAACTAGCGCAATTTAATTGGGAGCAGTTCTTC. Encoded protein: CSARELAQFNWEQFF.

The V call is TRBV29-1, the J call TRBJ2-3; no clear D gene. The CDR3 has 15 residues. Germline V gives CDR1 SQVTM, CDR2 ANQGSEA. The V end lost 8 bases, the J end lost 2 bases, and 20 bases lay between the germline ends. The CDR3 protein is CSTSPLLGATDTQYF. In DNA, the CDR3 is TGCAGCACCTCCCCCCTTCTGGGTGCCACAGATACGCAGTATTTT.

The V gene is TRBV5-6, the J gene TRBJ2-1, with TRBD1 identical over 10 bases. Germline CDR1 and CDR2: SGHDT and YYEEEE. The CDR3 extends over 16 amino acids. The trim removed 4 bases at V and 5 bases at J, leaving 9 bases unmatched. The CDR3 sequence is CASSRDRGRIHNEQFF. CDR3 nucleotides: TGTGCCAGCAGCAGAGACAGGGGGCGCATCCACAATGAGCAGTTCTTC. The complete variable domain, with remaining parts taken from reference TRBV5-6 and TRBJ2-1, reads DAGVTQSPTHLIKTRGQQVTLRCSPKSGHDTVSWYQQALGQGPQFIFQYYEEEERQRGNFPDRFSGHQFPNYSSELNVNALLLGDSALYLCASSRDRGRIHNEQFFGPGTRLTVL.

This clonotype came up a few times. This chain uses TRBV20-1 with TRBJ2-4; 8 positions agree with TRBD2. The J call may be mistaken, given a closer DNA end match to TRBJ2-5. Germline-derived CDR1 and CDR2 are DFQATT and SNEGSKA (reference sequence). The CDR3 extends over 15 amino acids. This CDR3 reads CSARAGTSSRETQYF. The CDR3 nucleotides are TGCAGTGCTAGAGCCGGGACTAGTAGTCGAGAGACCCAGTACTTC.

The chain combines TRBV5-6 with TRBJ2-1; D remains unclear. CDR3 length: 14 amino acids. V was clipped by 0 bases and J by 9 bases, with 13 bases between them. Germline-derived CDR1 and CDR2 are SGHDT and YYEEEE. CDR3 nucleotide sequence: TGTGCCAGCAGCTTGGCCGGACGTGGTCCTGAGCAGTTCTTC. Its protein is CASSLAGRGPEQFF. Full variable domain (missing parts from reference TRBV5-6 and TRBJ2-1): DAGVTQSPTHLIKTRGQQVTLRCSPKSGHDTVSWYQQALGQGPQFIFQYYEEEERQRGNFPDRFSGHQFPNYSSELNVNALLLGDSALYLCASSLAGRGPEQFFGPGTRLTVL.

This rearrangement joins TRBV7-2 to TRBJ1-1; D gene uncertain. The CDR3 totals 17 residues. Germline V gene data show CDR1 as SGHTA and CDR2 as FQGNSA. With 6 bases removed from V and 0 bases from J, the gap between germline ends came to 20 bases. The CDR3 is CASSFILPATMNTEAFF. CDR3 bases: TGTGCCAGCAGTTTTATCCTGCCAGCTACAATGAACACTGAAGCTTTCTTT.

Concerning this clonotype itself: An end of the junction differs from the germline gene, which may be a read error. V and J are TRBV20-1 and TRBJ2-7, with TRBD2 as a possible D gene (5 bases). Germline V gives CDR1 DFQATT, CDR2 SNEGSKA (reference sequence). CDR3 length: 12 amino acids. Here the CDR3 DNA reads TGCAGTGCTAGTGGTAGCGCCTACGGGCAGTACTTC. Translation: CSASGSAYGQYF.

The chain is built from TRBV3-1 and TRBJ2-3; 11 nucleotides line up with TRBD2. The length of the CDR3 is 14 residues. V gave up 6 bases and J gave up 7 bases; unmatched junction bases: 6. Germline CDR1 is LGHDT and CDR2 is YNNKEL (reference sequence). CDR3 bases: TGTGCCAGCAGGATTAGCGGGGGGGAGCATACGCAGTATTTT. Translation: CASRISGGEHTQYF.

This clonotype was seen once. V gene TRBV5-1 combines with J gene TRBJ2-1; 10 positions agree with TRBD1. The tail of the sequence fits TRBJ2-7 better, so the J call may be wrong. The CDR3 is 19 residues long. The germline V gene encodes CDR1 SGHRS and CDR2 YFSETQ. This CDR3 is CASSFHGDRGLSSYNEQYF. Here the CDR3 DNA reads TGCGCCAGCAGCTTCCACGGGGACAGGGGCCTAAGCTCCTACAATGAGCAGTACTTC.

The CDR3 reads CASSDNRGNEQFF. CDR3 in DNA: TGCGCCAGCAGCGACAACAGGGGGAATGAGCAGTTCTTC. The V gene is TRBV4-1, the J gene TRBJ2-1; TRBD1 matches at 8 bases. V lost 5 bases and J lost 7; bases outside the gene matches: 4. This CDR3 comprises 13 residues. The germline gives CDR1 MGHRA, CDR2 YSYEKL.

The chain links TRBV28 to TRBJ2-7; unclear D gene. V lost 3 bases and J lost 7, with 19 bases in between. Germline V CDR1 and CDR2: MDHEN, SYDVKM. The CDR3 sequence is 15 residues long. The CDR3 loop reads CASSLAVNTYNEQYF. CDR3 sequence (DNA): TGTGCCAGCAGTTTGGCGGTCAATACCTACAATGAGCAGTACTTC.

This clonotype has just a few counts. The chain couples TRBV7-2 to TRBJ1-2; weak D call: TRBD1 (5 bases). This CDR3 has 16 amino acids. Germline V gene lookup returns CDR1 SGHTA and CDR2 FQGNSA. V shed 1 base and J shed 4 bases, with 16 bases lying between them. This CDR3 reads CASSLGLGGGVYGYTF. The CDR3 DNA reads TGTGCCAGCAGCTTAGGGCTGGGTGGAGGGGTCTATGGCTACACCTTC.